The 17 T cell receptor beta chains in this list originate from one sample, sequenced in a study of blood T cell repertoires in COVID-19. Sequencing used immunoSEQ multiplex PCR; TCRdb keeps in-frame clones, though not all of them. The sample consists of about 200,000 clones, roughly 78% of them appearing once. The sample taken for sequencing was peripheral blood. The receptors were sampled from a woman older than 75 with active or convalescent COVID-19.

This sequence joins TRBV10-3 and TRBJ2-3; 7 nucleotides line up with TRBD1. Per germline, CDR1 ENHRY and CDR2 SYGVKD. This CDR3 contains 13 residues. Trimming took 10 bases from V and 1 from J; bases not matched to a gene: 5. DNA of the CDR3: TGTGCCAGCCGGGACAGACGCACAGATACGCAGTATTTT. This encodes CASRDRRTDTQYF.

V is TRBV5-1 and J is TRBJ2-1; TRBD2 matches at 7 bases. CDR1 is SGHRS, CDR2 YFSETQ, per germline. The J segment lost 0 bases and the V segment lost 6 bases, leaving 6 bases of the junction unmatched. The CDR3 totals 15 residues. The chain's CDR3 is CASTISGGSYNEQFF. In nucleotides, the CDR3 is TGCGCCAGCACTATTTCGGGGGGCTCCTACAATGAGCAGTTCTTC.

This clone was counted only a few times. V and J are TRBV15 and TRBJ2-3; TRBD2 might be the D (6 bases). Germline lookup yields CDR1 LNHNV and CDR2 YYDKDF (reference sequence). This CDR3 is built from 16 residues. The V end lost 0 bases, the J end lost 6 bases, and 16 bases lay between the germline ends. CDR3 sequence: CATSRDRGSAGDTQYF. The CDR3, as DNA: TGTGCCACCAGCAGAGATAGGGGTTCCGCGGGGGATACGCAGTATTTT. The entire variable domain, with the rest obtained from reference TRBV15 and TRBJ2-3, is as follows: DAMVIQNPRYQVTQFGKPVTLSCSQTLNHNVMYWYQQKSSQAPKLLFHYYDKDFNNEADTPDNFQSRRPNTSFCFLDIRSPGLGDTAMYLCATSRDRGSAGDTQYFGPGTRLTVL.

The V and J genes are TRBV5-4 and TRBJ2-2; 8 positions agree with TRBD2. Germline CDR1 and CDR2: SGHNT and YYREEE (reference sequence). J gave up 3 bases and V 4 bases, and 11 bases lay outside the gene matches. The CDR3 is 17 amino acids. In DNA form, the CDR3 reads TGTGCCAGCAGCCCGGGTGGGGCGGGGGGCGACACCGGGGAGCTGTTTTTT. This sequence encodes CASSPGGAGGDTGELFF.

This clone was seen a handful of times. The V and J genes are TRBV6-2 or TRBV6-3 and TRBJ2-1, with 10 bases identical to TRBD1. The CDR3 loop spans 15 amino acids. The V and J ends lost 2 bases and 4 bases, in that order; junction bases with no gene match: 2. Per the germline V gene, CDR1 is MNHEY and CDR2 is SVGEGT. CDR3 loop: CASSYMGQGYNEQFF. Written as DNA, the CDR3 is TGTGCCAGCAGTTACATGGGACAGGGGTACAATGAGCAGTTCTTC.

The rearrangement joins TRBV5-4 to TRBJ2-2; 10 bases map to TRBD2. With 4 bases clipped from V and 1 base from J, the junction kept 4 bases outside the gene matches. From germline, CDR1 is SGHNT and CDR2 YYREEE (reference sequence). This CDR3 is built from 16 residues. The CDR3 bases are TGTGCCAGCAGCCTCATAGCGGGGGGGAACACCGGGGAGCTGTTTTTT. Its protein product is CASSLIAGGNTGELFF.

The CDR3 is CASSETGSGAEAFF. CDR3 bases: TGTGCCAGCAGTGAAACAGGCTCGGGCGCTGAAGCTTTCTTT. The V call is TRBV6-1, the J call TRBJ1-1; D is perhaps TRBD1 (5 bases). Germline assignment: CDR1 MNHNS and CDR2 SASEGT. Trimming took 2 bases from V and 6 from J, leaving 13 bases between them. The CDR3 runs 14 residues.

The V call is TRBV6-6, the J call TRBJ2-3, with 13 positions matching TRBD2. Germline assignment: CDR1 MNHNY and CDR2 SVGAGI (reference sequence). J gave up 2 bases and V 5 bases, and 7 bases lay outside the gene matches. The CDR3 totals 17 residues. This CDR3 reads CASSRRTSGGITDTQYF. The CDR3 bases are TGTGCCAGCAGTCGACGGACTAGCGGGGGCATCACAGATACGCAGTATTTT.

This clone was counted a single time. The CDR3 loop reads CASSRQASGGAIDTQYF. Here the CDR3 DNA reads TGTGCCAGCAGCCGGCAAGCTAGCGGGGGGGCCATAGATACGCAGTATTTT. The chain joins TRBV3-1 (or the pseudogene TRBV3-2) to TRBJ2-3, with 12 bases identical to TRBD2. Germline assignment: CDR1 LGHDT and CDR2 YNNKEL (reference sequence). V shed 4 bases and J 5 bases; nucleotides not matched to a gene: 10. This CDR3 spans 17 amino acids.

The chain couples TRBV6-5 to TRBJ1-3, with 7 bases identical to TRBD1. Germline CDR1 is MNHEY and CDR2 is SVGAGI. The junction had 3 bases not matched to a gene; V was cut back by 5 bases and J by 2 bases. The CDR3 has 14 residues. The CDR3 nucleotides read TGTGCCAGCAGTCTAGGGGGCACTGGAAACACCATATATTTT. The encoded protein is CASSLGGTGNTIYF.

The V gene is TRBV2, the J gene TRBJ2-7, with D perhaps matching TRBD1 (5 bases). Trimming removed 1 base from V and 3 bases from J, with 13 bases in between. Germline V gene data show CDR1 as SNHLY and CDR2 as FYNNEI. There are 15 residues in the CDR3. CDR3 region: CASSEDVTAFYEQYF. Written as DNA, the CDR3 is TGTGCCAGCAGTGAAGATGTGACAGCATTCTACGAGCAGTACTTC.

The chain uses TRBV5-6 and TRBJ2-3; 11 positions agree with TRBD2. V dropped 2 bases and J dropped 2; count of bases not matched to a gene: 4. This CDR3 is 16 amino acids long. CDR1 is SGHDT and CDR2 is YYEEEE in the germline V gene. CDR3 residues: CASSLRLAGTTDTQYF. The CDR3 DNA sequence: TGTGCCAGCAGCTTACGACTAGCGGGGACCACAGATACGCAGTATTTT.

The gene calls are TRBV7-8 and TRBJ2-5; 10 positions match TRBD2. Germline values: CDR1 SGHVS, CDR2 FQNEAQ. V lost 6 bases to trimming and J lost 0 bases; unmatched junction nucleotides: 4. There are 15 residues in the CDR3. The CDR3 spells CASSSSGGDQETQYF. The CDR3 nucleotides read TGTGCCAGCAGTTCAAGCGGGGGGGACCAAGAGACCCAGTACTTC.

The J gene is TRBJ1-2, the V gene TRBV19, with TRBD1 matching 8 bases. The V and J ends lost 7 bases and 2 bases, in that order; junction bases with no gene match: 12. Germline CDR1 is LNHDA and CDR2 is SQIVND (reference sequence). The CDR3 sequence is 16 residues long. For the CDR3, the DNA is TGTGCCAGTACCATGGGTCCGGGACAGGAAAACTATGGCTACACCTTC. Translated: CASTMGPGQENYGYTF.

This clone showed up just once. The J gene is TRBJ1-5, the V gene TRBV28, with TRBD1 identical over 8 bases. V was clipped by 10 bases and J by 1 base; unmatched bases: 6. In germline, CDR1 is MDHEN, CDR2 SYDVKM. CDR3 length: 14 amino acids. The CDR3 nucleotides are TGTGCCACCAAACAGGGGGGAAGCAATCAGCCCCAGCATTTT. It codes for CATKQGGSNQPQHF.

This rearrangement joins TRBV7-2 to TRBJ1-6; 8 bases fit TRBD1. CDR1 and CDR2 (germline): SGHTA, FQGNSA. The CDR3 contains 14 residues. V shed 2 bases, J shed 11 bases, and the junction held 5 bases outside the gene matches. The DNA for the CDR3 is TGTGCCAGCAGCTTACGACAGGGGCGCACACCCCTCCACTTT. The encoded protein is CASSLRQGRTPLHF. The whole variable domain, filled in from reference TRBV7-2 and TRBJ1-6, reads GAGVSQSPSNKVTEKGKDVELRCDPISGHTALYWYRQSLGQGLEFLIYFQGNSAPDKSGLPSDRFSAERTGGSVSTLTIQRTQQEDSAVYLCASSLRQGRTPLHFGNGTRLTVT.

The rearrangement joins TRBV10-3 to TRBJ2-3; D unresolved. With 4 bases removed from V and 0 bases from J, the gap between germline ends came to 17 bases. The germline V gene has CDR1 ENHRY and CDR2 SYGVKD. The CDR3 covers 17 residues. Written as DNA, the CDR3 is TGTGCCATCAGTGCATCAGTGGGCCCGGCCAGCACAGATACGCAGTATTTT. Its protein is CAISASVGPASTDTQYF.